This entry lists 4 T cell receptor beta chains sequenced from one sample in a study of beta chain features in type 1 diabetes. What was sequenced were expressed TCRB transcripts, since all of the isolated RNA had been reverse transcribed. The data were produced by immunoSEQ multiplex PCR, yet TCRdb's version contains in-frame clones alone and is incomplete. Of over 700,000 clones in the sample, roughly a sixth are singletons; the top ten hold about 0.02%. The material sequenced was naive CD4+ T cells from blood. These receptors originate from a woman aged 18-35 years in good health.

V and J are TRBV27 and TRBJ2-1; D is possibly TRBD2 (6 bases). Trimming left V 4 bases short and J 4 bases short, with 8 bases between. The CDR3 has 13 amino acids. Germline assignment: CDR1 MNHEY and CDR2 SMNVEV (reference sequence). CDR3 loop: CASSWDWYNEQFF. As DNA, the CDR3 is TGTGCCAGCAGTTGGGACTGGTACAATGAGCAGTTCTTC.

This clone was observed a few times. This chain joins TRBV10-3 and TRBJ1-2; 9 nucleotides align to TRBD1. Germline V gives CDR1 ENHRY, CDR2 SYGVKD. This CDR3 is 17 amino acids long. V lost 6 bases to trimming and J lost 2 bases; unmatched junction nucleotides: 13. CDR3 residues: CAISSEATGGGNYGYTF. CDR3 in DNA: TGTGCCATCAGCTCCGAGGCGACAGGGGGAGGGAACTATGGCTACACCTTC.

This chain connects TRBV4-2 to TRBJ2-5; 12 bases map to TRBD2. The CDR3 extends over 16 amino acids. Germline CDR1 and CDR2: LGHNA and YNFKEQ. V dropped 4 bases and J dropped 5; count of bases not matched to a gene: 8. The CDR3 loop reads CASSLMTSGSLETQYF. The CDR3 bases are TGTGCCAGCAGCCTCATGACTAGCGGGAGTCTGGAGACCCAGTACTTC.

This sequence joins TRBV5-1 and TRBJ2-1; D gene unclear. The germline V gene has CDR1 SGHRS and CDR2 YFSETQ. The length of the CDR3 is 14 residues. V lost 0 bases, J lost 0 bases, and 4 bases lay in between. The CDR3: CASSLAVSYNEQFF. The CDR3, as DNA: TGCGCCAGCAGCTTGGCGGTCTCCTACAATGAGCAGTTCTTC.